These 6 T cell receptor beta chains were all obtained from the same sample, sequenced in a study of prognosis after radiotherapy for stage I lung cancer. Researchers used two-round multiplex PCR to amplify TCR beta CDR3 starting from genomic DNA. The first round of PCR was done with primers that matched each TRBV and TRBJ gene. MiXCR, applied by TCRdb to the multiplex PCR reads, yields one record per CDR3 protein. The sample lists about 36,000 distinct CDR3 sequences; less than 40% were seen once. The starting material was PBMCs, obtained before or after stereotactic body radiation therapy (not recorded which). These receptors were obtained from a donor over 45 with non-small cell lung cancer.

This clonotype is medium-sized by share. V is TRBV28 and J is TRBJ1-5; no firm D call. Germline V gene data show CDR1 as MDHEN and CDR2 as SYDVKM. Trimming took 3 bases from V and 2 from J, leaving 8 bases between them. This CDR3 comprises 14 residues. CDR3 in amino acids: CASSFSLGNQPQHF. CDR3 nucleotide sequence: TGTGCCAGCAGTTTCAGTCTTGGCAATCAGCCCCAGCATTTT. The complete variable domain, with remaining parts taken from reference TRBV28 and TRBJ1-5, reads DVKVTQSSRYLVKRTGEKVFLECVQDMDHENMFWYRQDPGLGLRLIYFSYDVKMKEKGDIPEGYSVSREKKERFSLILESASTNQTSMYLCASSFSLGNQPQHFGDGTRLSIL.

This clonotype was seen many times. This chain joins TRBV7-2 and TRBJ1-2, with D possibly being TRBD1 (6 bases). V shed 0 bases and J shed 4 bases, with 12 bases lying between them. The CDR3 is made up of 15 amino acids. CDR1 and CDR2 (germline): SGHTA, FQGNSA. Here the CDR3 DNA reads TGTGCCAGCAGCTTAGCCACACAGGGCGGCTATGGCTACACCTTC. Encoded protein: CASSLATQGGYGYTF.

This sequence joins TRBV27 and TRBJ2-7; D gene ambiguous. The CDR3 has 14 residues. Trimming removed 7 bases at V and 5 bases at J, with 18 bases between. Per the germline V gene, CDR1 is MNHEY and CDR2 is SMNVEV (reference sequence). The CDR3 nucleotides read TGTGCCAGCAAAATTAGCAGGTCTGTCCACGAGCAGTACTTC. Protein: CASKISRSVHEQYF.

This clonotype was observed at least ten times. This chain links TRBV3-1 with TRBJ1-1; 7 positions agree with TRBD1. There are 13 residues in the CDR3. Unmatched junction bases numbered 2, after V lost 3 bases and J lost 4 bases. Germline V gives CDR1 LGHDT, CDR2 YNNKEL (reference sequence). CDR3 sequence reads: CASSHGDSTEAFF. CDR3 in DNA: TGTGCCAGCAGCCATGGGGACAGCACTGAAGCTTTCTTT.

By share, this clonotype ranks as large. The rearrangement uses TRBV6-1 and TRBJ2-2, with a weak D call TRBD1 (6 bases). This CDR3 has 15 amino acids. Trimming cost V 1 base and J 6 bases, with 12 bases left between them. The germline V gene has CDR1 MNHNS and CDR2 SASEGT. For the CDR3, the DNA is TGTGCCAGCAGTGAAGAGGCAGGGGATCCCGGGGAGCTGTTTTTT. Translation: CASSEEAGDPGELFF.

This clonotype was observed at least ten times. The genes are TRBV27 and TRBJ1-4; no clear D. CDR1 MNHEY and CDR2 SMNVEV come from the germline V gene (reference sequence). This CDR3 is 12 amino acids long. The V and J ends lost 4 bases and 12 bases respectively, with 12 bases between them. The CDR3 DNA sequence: TGTGCCAGCAGTTCCCCCCCTGAGGAACTGTTTTTT. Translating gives CASSSPPEELFF.